The clone carrying this TCR beta chain showed up many times. The antigen remains undetermined. This sample was included in a study of T cells in Graves' hyperthyroidism and ophthalmopathy. Regarding the study as a whole: Separating ophthalmopathy from stable hyperthyroidism was achieved by a 13 V-J model. Progression to ophthalmopathy was predicted a median of approximately 6.4 months early.

The CDR3 has 16 amino acids. Losses at the gene ends were 5 bases for V and 6 bases for J; bases not matched to a gene: 11. Germline CDR1 SGHAT, CDR2 FQNNGV. The TCR beta CDR3 regions underwent amplification using RNA transcripts as the source. When the TCR CDR3 underwent first-round RT-PCR, the HTBI primer set was used. TCRdb re-called the multiplex PCR reads through MiXCR, storing one row per CDR3 protein. The table has 640,000 or so distinct CDR3 sequences, under 15% seen once; the top ten hold 4.3%. V gene TRBV11-2 combines with J gene TRBJ2-2; 8 nucleotides agree with TRBD1. Sequenced sample: blood. The clonotype was recovered from a woman between 35 and 50 years old with Graves' ophthalmopathy. The CDR3 loop reads CASSRTGSYSAGELFF. CDR3 DNA: TGTGCCAGCAGCCGGACAGGGAGTTATTCCGCCGGGGAGCTGTTTTTT.